The clone carrying this TCR beta chain has only a few counts. The sample is drawn from a study of blood T cell repertoires in COVID-19. TCRdb's copy holds only in-frame clones and misses some; the assay was immunoSEQ multiplex PCR. The table lists over 200,000 clones, more than 75% of them singletons. After removal of 1 base from V and 11 bases from J, the junction contained 3 bases not matched to a gene. The CDR3 is made up of 11 amino acids. Per germline, CDR1 DFQATT and CDR2 SNEGSKA (reference sequence). The J gene is TRBJ1-1, the V gene TRBV20-1, with 8 bases fitting TRBD1. Source material: peripheral blood. The sequence was obtained from a man older than 75 with acute or convalescent COVID-19. Here the CDR3 reads CSARGQGKAFF. As DNA, the CDR3 is TGCAGTGCTAGAGGACAGGGGAAGGCTTTCTTT.